The text below deals with one T cell receptor (beta chain). V lost 8 bases and J 3 bases, leaving 16 bases between the germline ends. The CDR3 is 14 amino acids. Germline-derived CDR1 and CDR2 are SNHLY and FYNNEI. The data derive from a study of Ad26.COV2.S vaccination and SARS-CoV-2 variants. Data came from immunoSEQ multiplex PCR; TCRdb stores just in-frame clones and leaves some out. This sample has fewer than 300,000 clones, with around 87% found just once. Treatment here: some 19 received Ad26.COV2.S at low or high dose, single or two shots; about 5 received placebo; per-sample allocation not given. Specimen acquisition occurred on day 63 following the initial vaccine or placebo injection.

The receptor comes from a person between 18 and 60 years old who received the Ad26.COV2.S COVID-19 vaccine or a placebo. This sequence joins TRBV2 and TRBJ1-1; TRBD1 might be the D (6 bases). This material consisted of peripheral blood, taken in a trial of Ad26.COV2.S vaccine versus placebo. CDR3 residues: CASGGARRYTEAFF. The CDR3 DNA sequence: TGTGCCAGCGGGGGGGCCAGGAGGTACACTGAAGCTTTCTTT.